This T cell receptor beta chain derives from a study of T-cell reconstitution after alpha-beta-depleted transplantation in children. Study-wide points: There were some patients whose high TCRbeta diversity at day 60 came from surviving recipient T cells and thymic progenitors. The authors attributed T-cell counts and diversity one year after transplant mostly to newly produced T cells.

Preparation of the TCRbeta library was carried out with unique molecular identifiers. A single record per CDR3 protein comes from TCRdb applying MiXCR to the PCR reads. This table holds about 830,000 distinct CDR3 sequences, about 16% found once. Germline-derived CDR1 and CDR2 are SGHRS and YFSETQ. V lost 4 bases, J lost 0 bases, and 8 bases stayed unmatched. This CDR3 comprises 16 residues. As to this clonotype: Antigen: not known.

The specimen was PBMCs, mostly from graft donor cells, collected 360 days after TCRalphabeta/CD19-depleted stem cell transplant. This chain connects TRBV5-1 to TRBJ2-7, with 9 bases fitting TRBD1. The clonotype was recovered from a male patient younger than 18 who had a stem cell transplant for acute lymphoblastic leukemia, so the T cells may come from the graft donor. This CDR3 is CASSTGQGSTSYEQYF. The CDR3 region has the DNA TGCGCCAGCAGCACCGGACAGGGGTCTACCTCCTACGAGCAGTACTTC. Complete variable domain (other parts from reference TRBV5-1 and TRBJ2-7): KAGVTQTPRYLIKTRGQQVTLSCSPISGHRSVSWYQQTPGQGLQFLFEYFSETQRNKGNFPGRFSGRQFSNSRSEMNVSTLELGDSALYLCASSTGQGSTSYEQYFGPGTRLTVT.